The subject of this entry is one T cell receptor beta chain. Antigen specificity is unknown. The assay was immunoSEQ multiplex PCR, and TCRdb's table has in-frame clones only and misses some. The repertoire holds 65,000 to 80,000 clones, with 94% as singletons. The data were taken from a study of cytomegalovirus exposure and HLA in healthy donors. Overall study results and limits: While the bulk of TCR sequences proved rare, some public TCRs turned up in many donors. Among TCR beta chains, those listed as cytomegalovirus-associated numbered about 150. In vitro, a few CMV-associated chains proved specific for CMV antigens.

The CDR3 is made up of 15 amino acids. The ends lost 2 bases at V and 8 bases at J; junction bases unmatched: 10. Germline V lookup: CDR1 SGHRS, CDR2 YFSETQ. The donors were members of the roughly 130-subject validation cohort (separate from the approximately 670-subject first cohort). The chain employs TRBV5-1 and TRBJ2-1, with TRBD2 matching over 7 bases. The receptor was isolated from a woman younger than 35 in good health and CMV-seropositive. Material: PBMCs. CDR3 bases: TGCGCCAGCAGCTTACCAGCGGGAAGCTTGGATGAGCAGTTCTTC. As protein: CASSLPAGSLDEQFF.